This T cell receptor beta chain is from a study of PD-1 blockade in classical Hodgkin lymphoma. The study, taken as a whole, reports: By cycle point C4D1, TCR diversity had risen significantly in CD4+ cells (but not CD8+ cells). Individuals who commenced nivolumab within less than 1 year of ASCT were excluded. The study found complete responders had baseline diversity similar to newly diagnosed patients.

With regard to this clone: Its antigen is not known.

The CDR3 extends over 16 amino acids. Germline V gene lookup returns CDR1 SGHVS and CDR2 FNYEAQ. Trimming removed 0 bases from V and 6 bases from J, with 12 bases in between. Sequenced by immunoSEQ multiplex PCR; TCRdb stores in-frame clones only, minus some. The sample holds nearly 25,000 clones, over 70% seen once. In every patient, relapse followed autologous stem cell transplantation, while exposure to brentuximab vedotin differed. Reported best responses ranged across complete response, partial response or progressive disease. The material was peripheral blood mononuclear cells (PBMCs), obtained at baseline. V gene TRBV7-6 combines with J gene TRBJ1-6, with a weak D call TRBD1 (6 bases). The clonotype originates from a human donor with classical Hodgkin lymphoma. The CDR3 DNA follows: TGTGCCAGCAGCTTAGCAGGGGGGGCTCTTAATTCACCCCTCCACTTT. This encodes CASSLAGGALNSPLHF.